This TCR beta chain was captured in a study of T cells in Graves' hyperthyroidism and ophthalmopathy. Notes on the study in general: Before onset, by a median of approximately 6.8 months, the model predicted ophthalmopathy.

At least ten counts were recorded for this clonotype. Its antigen remains unknown. Trimming took 4 bases from V and 1 from J, leaving 7 bases between them. The CDR3 length is 13 residues. Germline V lookup: CDR1 SGHDN, CDR2 FVKESK. What was amplified from RNA transcripts were TCR beta CDR3 regions. Primed by the HTBI set, a first-round RT-PCR was run on the TCR CDR3. TCRdb independently ran MiXCR on the multiplex PCR reads; one entry per CDR3 protein. Altogether about 570,000 distinct CDR3 sequences are present, approximately 44% being singletons, with the ten largest covering roughly 19%. V usage is TRBV14 and J usage is TRBJ1-1; D is unclear. The sequenced sample consisted of peripheral blood or thyroid tissue (not recorded which). This sequence originates from an adult woman with Graves' disease, either hyperthyroidism or ophthalmopathy (not recorded which). In DNA form, the CDR3 reads TGTGCCAGCAGCCCCCCTAGGAACACTGAAGCTTTCTTT. Translated: CASSPPRNTEAFF.